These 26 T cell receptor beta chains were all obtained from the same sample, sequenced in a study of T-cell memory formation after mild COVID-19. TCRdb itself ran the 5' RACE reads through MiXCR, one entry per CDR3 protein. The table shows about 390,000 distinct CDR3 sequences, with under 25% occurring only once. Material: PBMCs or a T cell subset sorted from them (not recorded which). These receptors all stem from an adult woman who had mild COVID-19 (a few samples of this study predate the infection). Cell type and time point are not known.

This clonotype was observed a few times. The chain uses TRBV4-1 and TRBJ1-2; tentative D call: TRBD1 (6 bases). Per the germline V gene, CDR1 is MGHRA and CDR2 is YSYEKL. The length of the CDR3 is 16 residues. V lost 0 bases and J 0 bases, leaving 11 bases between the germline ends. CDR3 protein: CASSQEASGANYGYTF. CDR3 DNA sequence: TGCGCCAGCAGCCAAGAGGCCTCAGGGGCTAACTATGGCTACACCTTC.

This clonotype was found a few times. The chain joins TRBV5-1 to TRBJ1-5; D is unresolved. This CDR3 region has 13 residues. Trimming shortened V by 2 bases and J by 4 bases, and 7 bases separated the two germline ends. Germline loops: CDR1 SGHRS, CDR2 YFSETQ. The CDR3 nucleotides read TGCGCCAGCAGCTTAGAGATTAATCAGCCCCAGCATTTT. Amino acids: CASSLEINQPQHF.

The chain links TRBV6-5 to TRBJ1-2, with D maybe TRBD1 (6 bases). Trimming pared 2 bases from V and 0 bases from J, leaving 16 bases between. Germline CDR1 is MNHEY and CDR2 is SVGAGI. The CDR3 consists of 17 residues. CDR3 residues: CASSYQVTGITNYGYTF. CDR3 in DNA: TGTGCCAGCAGTTACCAAGTCACAGGGATTACTAACTATGGCTACACCTTC.

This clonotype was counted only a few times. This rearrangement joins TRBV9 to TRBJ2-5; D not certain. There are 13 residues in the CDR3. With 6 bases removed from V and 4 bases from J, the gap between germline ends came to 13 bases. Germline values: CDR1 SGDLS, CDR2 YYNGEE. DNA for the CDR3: TGTGCCAGCACCAAGACCGCAGGAGAGACCCAGTACTTC. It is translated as CASTKTAGETQYF.

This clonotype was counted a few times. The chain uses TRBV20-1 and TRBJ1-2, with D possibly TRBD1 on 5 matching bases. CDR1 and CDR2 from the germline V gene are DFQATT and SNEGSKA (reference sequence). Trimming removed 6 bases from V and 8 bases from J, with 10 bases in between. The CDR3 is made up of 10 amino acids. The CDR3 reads CSAAGLGYTF. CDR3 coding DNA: TGCAGTGCAGCAGGGCTCGGCTACACCTTC.

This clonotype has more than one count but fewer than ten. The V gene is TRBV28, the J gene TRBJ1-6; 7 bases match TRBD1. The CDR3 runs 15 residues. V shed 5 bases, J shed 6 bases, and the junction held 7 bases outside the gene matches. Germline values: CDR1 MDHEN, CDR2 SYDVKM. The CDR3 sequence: CASSPRQGGNSPLHF. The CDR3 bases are TGTGCCAGCAGTCCGCGACAGGGAGGTAATTCACCCCTCCACTTT.

The CDR3 region has the DNA TGCAGCGTGGGGACAGGGAACACTGAAGCTTTCTTT. Translated, it gives CSVGTGNTEAFF. The chain uses TRBV29-1 and TRBJ1-1, with 8 bases identical to TRBD1. The length of the CDR3 is 12 residues. Germline-derived CDR1 and CDR2 are SQVTM and ANQGSEA. V gave up 6 bases and J gave up 1 base; unmatched junction bases: 1.

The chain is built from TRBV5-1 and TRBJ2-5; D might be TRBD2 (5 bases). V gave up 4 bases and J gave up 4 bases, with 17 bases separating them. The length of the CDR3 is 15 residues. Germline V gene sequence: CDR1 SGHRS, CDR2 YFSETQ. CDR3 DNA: TGCGCCAGCAGCACCAGAGCCGGTGGGAGAGAGACCCAGTACTTC. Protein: CASSTRAGGRETQYF.

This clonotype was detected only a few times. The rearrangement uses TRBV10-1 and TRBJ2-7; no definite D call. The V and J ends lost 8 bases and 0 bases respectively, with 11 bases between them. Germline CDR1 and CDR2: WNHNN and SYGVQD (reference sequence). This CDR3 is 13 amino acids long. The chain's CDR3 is CASPPGGSYEQYF. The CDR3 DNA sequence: TGCGCCAGCCCCCCAGGTGGCTCCTACGAGCAGTACTTC.

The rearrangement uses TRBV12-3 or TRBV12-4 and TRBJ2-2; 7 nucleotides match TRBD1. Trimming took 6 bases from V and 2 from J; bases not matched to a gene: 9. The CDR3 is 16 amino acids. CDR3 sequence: CASSPRGTLNTGELFF. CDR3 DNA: TGTGCCAGCAGCCCCAGGGGGACCCTTAACACCGGGGAGCTGTTTTTT.

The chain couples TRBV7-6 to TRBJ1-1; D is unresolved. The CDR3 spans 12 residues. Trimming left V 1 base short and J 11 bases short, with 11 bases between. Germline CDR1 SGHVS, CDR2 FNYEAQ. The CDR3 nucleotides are TGTGCCAGCAGCTTAGGGTACGGATTGGCTTTCTTT. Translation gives CASSLGYGLAFF.

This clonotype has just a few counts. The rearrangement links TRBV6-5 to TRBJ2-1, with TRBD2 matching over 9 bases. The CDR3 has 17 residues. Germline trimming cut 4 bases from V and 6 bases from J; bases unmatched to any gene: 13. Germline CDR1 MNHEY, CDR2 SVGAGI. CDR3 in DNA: TGTGCCAGCAGTTCCCCATTGGGAGCGGGAGGCCGCAATGAGCAGTTCTTC. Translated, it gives CASSSPLGAGGRNEQFF.

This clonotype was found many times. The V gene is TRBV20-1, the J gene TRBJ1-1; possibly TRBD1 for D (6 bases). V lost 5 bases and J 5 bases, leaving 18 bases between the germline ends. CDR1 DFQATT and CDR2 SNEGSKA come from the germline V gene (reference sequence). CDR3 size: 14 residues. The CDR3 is CSAPAGGPGTEAFF. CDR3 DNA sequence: TGCAGTGCTCCGGCGGGGGGGCCGGGGACTGAAGCTTTCTTT.

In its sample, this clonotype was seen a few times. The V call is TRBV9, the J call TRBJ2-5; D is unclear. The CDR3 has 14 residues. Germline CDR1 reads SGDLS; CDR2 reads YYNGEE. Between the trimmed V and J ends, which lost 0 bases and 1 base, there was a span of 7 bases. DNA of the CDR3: TGTGCCAGCAGCGTAGTTCCAGGCCAAGAGACCCAGTACTTC. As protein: CASSVVPGQETQYF. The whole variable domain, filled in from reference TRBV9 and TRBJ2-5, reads DSGVTQTPKHLITATGQRVTLRCSPRSGDLSVYWYQQSLDQGLQFLIQYYNGEERAKGNILERFSAQQFPDLHSELNLSSLELGDSALYFCASSVVPGQETQYFGPGTRLLVL.

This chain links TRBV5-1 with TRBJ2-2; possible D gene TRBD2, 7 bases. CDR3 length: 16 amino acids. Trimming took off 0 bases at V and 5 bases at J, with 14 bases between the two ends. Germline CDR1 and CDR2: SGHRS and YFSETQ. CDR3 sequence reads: CASSLAVGGTTGELFF. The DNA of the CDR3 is TGCGCCAGCAGCTTGGCCGTCGGGGGGACAACCGGGGAGCTGTTTTTT. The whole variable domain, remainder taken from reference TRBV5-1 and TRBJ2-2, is KAGVTQTPRYLIKTRGQQVTLSCSPISGHRSVSWYQQTPGQGLQFLFEYFSETQRNKGNFPGRFSGRQFSNSRSEMNVSTLELGDSALYLCASSLAVGGTTGELFFGEGSRLTVL.

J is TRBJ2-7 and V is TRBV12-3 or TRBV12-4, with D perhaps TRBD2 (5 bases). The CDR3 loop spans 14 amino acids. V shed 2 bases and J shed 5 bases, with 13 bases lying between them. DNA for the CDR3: TGTGCCAGCAGTTTATCCCCGGGGAGCAACGAGCAGTACTTC. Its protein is CASSLSPGSNEQYF.

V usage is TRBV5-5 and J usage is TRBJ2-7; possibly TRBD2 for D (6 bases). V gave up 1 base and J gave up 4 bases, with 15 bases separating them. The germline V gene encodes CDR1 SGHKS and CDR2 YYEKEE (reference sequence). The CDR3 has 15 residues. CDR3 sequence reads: CASSLSGGSNYEQYF. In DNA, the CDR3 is TGTGCCAGCAGCTTGTCAGGAGGGTCTAATTACGAGCAGTACTTC.

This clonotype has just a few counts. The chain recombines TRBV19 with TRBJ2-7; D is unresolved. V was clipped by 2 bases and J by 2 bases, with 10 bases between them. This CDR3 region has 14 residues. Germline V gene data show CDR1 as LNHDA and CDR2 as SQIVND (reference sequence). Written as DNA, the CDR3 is TGTGCCAGTAGTATATCCCTGGAGACCTACGAGCAGTACTTC. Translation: CASSISLETYEQYF.

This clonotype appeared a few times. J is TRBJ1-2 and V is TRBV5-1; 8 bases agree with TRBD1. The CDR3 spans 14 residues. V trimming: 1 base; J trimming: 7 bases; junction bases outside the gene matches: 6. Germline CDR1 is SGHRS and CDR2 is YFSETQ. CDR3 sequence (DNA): TGCGCCAGCAGCTTGCGGCAGGGGGCGAGTGGCTACACCTTC. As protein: CASSLRQGASGYTF.

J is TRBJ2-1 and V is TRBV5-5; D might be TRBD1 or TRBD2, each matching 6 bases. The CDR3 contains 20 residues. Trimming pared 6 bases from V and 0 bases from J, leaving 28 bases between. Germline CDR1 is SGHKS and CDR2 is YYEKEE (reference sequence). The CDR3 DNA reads TGTGCCAGCACAAGGGGGGCAGTTCACAGTATCCTGAGCTCCTACAATGAGCAGTTCTTC. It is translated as CASTRGAVHSILSSYNEQFF.

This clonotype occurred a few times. CDR3 DNA sequence: TGTGCCAGCAGCGCCTTACTGTTGAACACCGGGGAGCTGTTTTTT. It is translated as CASSALLLNTGELFF. The chain uses TRBV5-5 and TRBJ2-2; D is ambiguous. The CDR3 is made up of 15 amino acids. Germline loops: CDR1 SGHKS, CDR2 YYEKEE (reference sequence). Trimming shortened V by 4 bases and J by 1 base, and 11 bases separated the two germline ends.

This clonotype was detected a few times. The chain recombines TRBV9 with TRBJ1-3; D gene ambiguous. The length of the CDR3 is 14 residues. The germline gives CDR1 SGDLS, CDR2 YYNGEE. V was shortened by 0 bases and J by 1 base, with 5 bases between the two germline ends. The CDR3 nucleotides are TGTGCCAGCAGCGTAGGAGAGTCTGGAAACACCATATATTTT. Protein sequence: CASSVGESGNTIYF. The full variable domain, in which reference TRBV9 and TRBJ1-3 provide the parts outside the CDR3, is DSGVTQTPKHLITATGQRVTLRCSPRSGDLSVYWYQQSLDQGLQFLIQYYNGEERAKGNILERFSAQQFPDLHSELNLSSLELGDSALYFCASSVGESGNTIYFGEGSWLTVV.

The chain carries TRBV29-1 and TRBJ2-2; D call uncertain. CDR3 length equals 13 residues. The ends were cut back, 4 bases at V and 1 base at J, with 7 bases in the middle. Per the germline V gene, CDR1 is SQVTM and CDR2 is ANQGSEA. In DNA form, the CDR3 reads TGCAGCGTTGTGGACGGGAACACCGGGGAGCTGTTTTTT. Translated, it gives CSVVDGNTGELFF.

For the CDR3, the DNA is TGTGCCAGCAGTTACCCCCGACGGTTAGCGGGAGATGAGACCCAGTACTTC. As protein: CASSYPRRLAGDETQYF. The chain recombines TRBV6-2 or TRBV6-3 with TRBJ2-5; TRBD2 matches at 9 bases. The CDR3 has 17 residues. J was trimmed by 5 bases and V by 2 bases; bases with no gene match: 12. Germline V gene data show CDR1 as MNHEY and CDR2 as SVGEGT.

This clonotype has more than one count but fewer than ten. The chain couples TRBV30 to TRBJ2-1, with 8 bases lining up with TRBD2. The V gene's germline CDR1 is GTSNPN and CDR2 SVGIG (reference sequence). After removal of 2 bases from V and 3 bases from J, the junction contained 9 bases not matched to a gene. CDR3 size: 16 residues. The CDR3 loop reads CAWSNKRELFYNEQFF. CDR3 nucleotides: TGTGCCTGGAGTAACAAGCGGGAGTTGTTCTACAATGAGCAGTTCTTC. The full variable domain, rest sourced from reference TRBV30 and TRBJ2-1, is SQTIHQWPATLVQPVGSPLSLECTVEGTSNPNLYWYRQAAGRGLQLLFYSVGIGQISSEVPQNLSASRPQDRQFILSSKKLLLSDSGFYLCAWSNKRELFYNEQFFGPGTRLTVL.

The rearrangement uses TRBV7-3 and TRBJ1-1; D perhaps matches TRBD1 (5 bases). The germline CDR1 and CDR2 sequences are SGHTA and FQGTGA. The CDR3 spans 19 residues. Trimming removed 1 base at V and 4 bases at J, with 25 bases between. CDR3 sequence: CASSLRAWGGAAIATEAFF. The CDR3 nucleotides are TGTGCCAGCAGCTTAAGGGCTTGGGGCGGAGCCGCCATTGCCACTGAAGCTTTCTTT. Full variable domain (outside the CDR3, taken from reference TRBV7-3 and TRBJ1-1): GAGVSQTPSNKVTEKGKYVELRCDPISGHTALYWYRQSLGQGPEFLIYFQGTGAADDSGLPNDRFFAVRPEGSVSTLKIQRTERGDSAVYLCASSLRAWGGAAIATEAFFGQGTRLTVV.